A selection of T cell receptor beta chains follows, all from one sample in a study of blood T cell repertoires in COVID-19. Some clones are missing from TCRdb's copy, which holds only in-frame ones; the method was immunoSEQ multiplex PCR. This table has roughly 180,000 clones, 70% to 90% appearing once. Source material: peripheral blood. These receptors were taken from a woman in her 30s with acute or convalescent COVID-19. Each CDR3 is given with its conserved first and last residue. D genes are given only for firm matches. Clone size, where shown, is once, few, many, or a class for clones that have expanded.

D	length	size	V	J	DNA	CDR3
.	13	.	TRBV12-3/TRBV12-4	TRBJ2-5	TGTGCCAGCAGTTTTCAGGGGCAAGAGACCCAGTACTTC	CASSFQGQETQYF
.	13	.	TRBV18	TRBJ2-4	TGTGCCAGCTCACCAATAAGGAGGGACATTCAGTACTTC	CASSPIRRDIQYF
TRBD1	13	.	TRBV11-2	TRBJ1-1	TGTGCCAGCAGCTCACAGGGGGGCACTGAAGCTTTCTTT	CASSSQGGTEAFF
.	12	.	TRBV3-1/TRBV3-2	TRBJ2-2	TGTGCCAGCAGCCCCCTCGGGGGGGAGCTGTTTTTT	CASSPLGGELFF
TRBD2	15	few	TRBV7-2	TRBJ2-3	TGTGCCAGCAGCTATAGCGGGAAAGGGGCAGATACGCAGTATTTT	CASSYSGKGADTQYF
.	14	.	TRBV7-2	TRBJ2-7	TGTGCCAGCAGCTTAGTAGCCCTTGACGGTCAACAGTACTTC	CASSLVALDGQQYF
.	16	.	TRBV21-1	TRBJ2-7	TGTGCCAGCACCCTACTCCGGGACAGGGAATCCTACGAGCAGTACTTC	CASTLLRDRESYEQYF
TRBD1	14	.	TRBV29-1	TRBJ2-1	TGCAGCGTTGAACAGGGGGCGAGGTTGTATGAGCAGTTCTTC	CSVEQGARLYEQFF
.	13	once	TRBV18	TRBJ2-7	TGTGCCAGCTCCGGCGGCGGGAACTACGAGCAGTACTTC	CASSGGGNYEQYF
.	12	.	TRBV28	TRBJ2-1	TGTGCCAGCAGCCCCGGGAGAGGAGAGCAGTTCTTC	CASSPGRGEQFF
.	11	once	TRBV25-1	TRBJ2-5	TGTGCCAGAAACGGAGGGGAGACCCAGTACTTC	CARNGGETQYF
.	12	.	TRBV6-6	TRBJ2-7	TGTGCCAGCAGTTTGCGGGTTTACGAGCAGTACTTC	CASSLRVYEQYF
.	15	.	TRBV5-5	TRBJ1-4	TGTGCCAGCAGCTTGGCCAGGGAGGGCGTTGAAAAACTGTTTTTT	CASSLAREGVEKLFF
.	14	.	TRBV7-2	TRBJ2-3	TGTGCCAGCAGCGTAAGAGGGAACACAGATACGCAGTATTTT	CASSVRGNTDTQYF
TRBD2	15	.	TRBV4-1	TRBJ2-1	TGCGCCAGCAGCCTCAGGACTAGCGGGAGAAATGAGCAGTTCTTC	CASSLRTSGRNEQFF
TRBD2	15	.	TRBV5-1	TRBJ2-1	TGCGCCAGCAGCGCGCCGGGACTAGCGGGAGGAGAGCAGTTCTTC	CASSAPGLAGGEQFF
.	15	.	TRBV6-1	TRBJ1-2	TGTGCCAGCAGTGAATGGGGACAAATTAACTATGGCTACACCTTC	CASSEWGQINYGYTF
.	16	.	TRBV19	TRBJ2-1	TGTGCCAGTAGCCCGACGATGGCAGGGTCCCACAATGAGCAGTTCTTC	CASSPTMAGSHNEQFF
.	18	.	TRBV28	TRBJ2-1	TGTGCCAGCAGTTCGGAGGGAACCCCCTTTGGCTCCTACAATGAGCAGTTCTTC	CASSSEGTPFGSYNEQFF
TRBD2	20	.	TRBV5-5	TRBJ2-1	TGTGCCAGCAGCTTACACCTACTAGCGGGAGCCCCGAGCTCCTACAATGAGCAGTTCTTC	CASSLHLLAGAPSSYNEQFF
TRBD1	15	.	TRBV14	TRBJ1-3	TGTGCCAGCAGCAAAACGACAGGGGTCGGAAACACCATATATTTT	CASSKTTGVGNTIYF
.	12	few	TRBV30	TRBJ2-1	TGTGCCTGGAAACGGTTGTTCAATGAGCAGTTCTTC	CAWKRLFNEQFF
.	14	.	TRBV30	TRBJ1-4	TGTGCCTGGAGTGGGGTGCTATACAGGGAAAAACTGTTTTTT	CAWSGVLYREKLFF
TRBD2	14	.	TRBV7-9	TRBJ2-5	TGTGCCAGCAGCTCTAGCGGGGGGGGTGAGACCCAGTACTTC	CASSSSGGGETQYF
.	18	.	TRBV11-3	TRBJ1-3	TGTGCCAGCAGCTTAGTCTCTTCAGGAACAGTACCTGGAAACACCATATATTTT	CASSLVSSGTVPGNTIYF
TRBD2	17	.	TRBV11-2	TRBJ2-2	TGTGCCAGCAGCTTAGATTTGGCTAGCGGGAACACCGGGGAGCTGTTTTTT	CASSLDLASGNTGELFF
TRBD1	13	few	TRBV12-3/TRBV12-4	TRBJ2-7	TGTGCCAGCAGGGAGACAGGGGGTGGCGAGCAGTACTTC	CASRETGGGEQYF
.	16	.	TRBV19	TRBJ2-2	TGTGCCAGTAGACCCAACGGACAGATCAACACCGGGGAGCTGTTTTTT	CASRPNGQINTGELFF
.	15	.	TRBV18	TRBJ2-1	TGTGCCAGCTCACCACTTGCGGGAACCTACAATGAGCAGTTCTTC	CASSPLAGTYNEQFF
.	16	few	TRBV11-1	TRBJ2-1	TGTGCCAGCAGCTTAGCGTTGGAGTTGAAACCCAATGAGCAGTTCTTC	CASSLALELKPNEQFF
.	15	.	TRBV5-1	TRBJ1-1	TGCGCCAGCAGCTTGGGTGTGGAGATGAACACTGAAGCTTTCTTT	CASSLGVEMNTEAFF
TRBD1	15	.	TRBV6-6	TRBJ2-2	TGTGCCAGCAGTTACGGGACAGGAAGATCCGGGGAGCTGTTTTTT	CASSYGTGRSGELFF
.	12	.	TRBV5-8	TRBJ2-1	TGTGCCAGCAGCCGAGACCCGGACAAGCAGTTCTTC	CASSRDPDKQFF
TRBD2	15	.	TRBV19	TRBJ2-3	TGTGCCAGTAGTATGGTGGGACTAGGCACAGATACGCAGTATTTT	CASSMVGLGTDTQYF
.	15	.	TRBV7-2	TRBJ2-1	TGTGCCAGCAGCCCCCAGGGCCAAGCCTACAATGAGCAGTTCTTC	CASSPQGQAYNEQFF
TRBD1	15	few	TRBV30	TRBJ1-1	TGTGCCTGGAGTGCCCCGGGACAGCTCCCCAAAGGGGCTTTCTTT	CAWSAPGQLPKGAFF
TRBD2	18	.	TRBV5-1	TRBJ2-6	TGCGCCAGCAGCCTCGCCACTAGCGGGAGTTTTGGGGCCAACGTCCTGACTTTC	CASSLATSGSFGANVLTF
.	15	.	TRBV5-1	TRBJ2-2	TGCGCCAGCAGCTCAGGCGTCGCGAACACCGGGGAGCTGTTTTTT	CASSSGVANTGELFF
.	17	.	TRBV6-4	TRBJ1-1	TGTGCCAGCAGTGACTCGTTCCATGGCTTGGGGCCGCGGGAAGCTTTCTTT	CASSDSFHGLGPREAFF
.	13	.	TRBV20-1	TRBJ2-7	TGCAGTGCTAGTAACAGGCCACTACGAGGGCAGTACTTC	CSASNRPLRGQYF
TRBD2	14	once	TRBV19	TRBJ2-1	TGTGCCAGTAGTCTAATGCGGGAGAGCACTGAGCAGTTCTTC	CASSLMRESTEQFF
TRBD2	13	.	TRBV6-5	TRBJ2-3	TGTGCCAGCGGGGCGGGAGTGGGAGATACGCAGTATTTT	CASGAGVGDTQYF
.	14	once	TRBV3-1/TRBV3-2	TRBJ1-2	TGTGCCAGCAGCCTGAAGACAGGCTCGGGTGGCTACACCTTC	CASSLKTGSGGYTF
TRBD2	16	.	TRBV9	TRBJ2-2	TGTGCCAGCAGCGTCCAGACTAGCCGGAACACCGGGGAGCTGTTTTTT	CASSVQTSRNTGELFF
.	12	.	TRBV3-1/TRBV3-2	TRBJ2-7	TGTGCCAGCAGCCAAGCGCGCTACGAGCAGTACTTC	CASSQARYEQYF